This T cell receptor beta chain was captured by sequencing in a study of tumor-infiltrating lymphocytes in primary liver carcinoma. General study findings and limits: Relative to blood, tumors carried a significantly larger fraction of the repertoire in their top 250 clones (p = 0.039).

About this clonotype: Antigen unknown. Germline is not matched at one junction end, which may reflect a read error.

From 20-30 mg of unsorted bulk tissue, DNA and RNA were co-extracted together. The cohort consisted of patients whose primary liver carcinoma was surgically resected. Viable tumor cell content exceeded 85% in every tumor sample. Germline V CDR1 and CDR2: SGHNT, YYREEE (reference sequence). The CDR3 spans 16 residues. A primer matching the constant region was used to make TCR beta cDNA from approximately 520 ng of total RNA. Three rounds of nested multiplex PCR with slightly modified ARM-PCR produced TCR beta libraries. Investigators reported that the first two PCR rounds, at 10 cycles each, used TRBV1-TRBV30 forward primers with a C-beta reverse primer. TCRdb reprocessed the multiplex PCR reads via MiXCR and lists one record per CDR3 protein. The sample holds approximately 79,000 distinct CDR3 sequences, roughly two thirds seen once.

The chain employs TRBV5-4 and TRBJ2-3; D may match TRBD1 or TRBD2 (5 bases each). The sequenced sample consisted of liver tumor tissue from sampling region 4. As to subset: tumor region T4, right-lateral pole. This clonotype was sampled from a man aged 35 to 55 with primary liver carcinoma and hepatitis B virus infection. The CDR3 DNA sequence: TGTGCCAGCAGCCCTCCGGGACGTTCGAGCACAGATACACAGTATTTT. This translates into CASSPPGRSSTDTQYF.